Shown below are 20 T cell receptor beta chains from a single sample sequenced in a study of Ad26.COV2.S vaccination and SARS-CoV-2 variants. This sample's treatment: 15 to 20 received Ad26.COV2.S at low or high dose, single or two shots; about 5 received placebo; per-sample allocation not given. On day 63 after the first injection, vaccine and placebo recipients gave samples. The data were produced by immunoSEQ multiplex PCR, yet TCRdb's version contains in-frame clones alone and is incomplete. The sample contains fewer than 500,000 clones, 80% to 95% of which appear only once. Sequenced here: peripheral blood, sampled in a trial of Ad26.COV2.S vaccine versus placebo. The receptor source for this set is a person between 18 and 60 years old who received the Ad26.COV2.S COVID-19 vaccine or a placebo.

This clone was seen a single time. This chain joins TRBV7-9 and TRBJ2-5, with TRBD2 matching 12 bases. V gave up 0 bases and J gave up 4 bases; unmatched junction bases: 12. This CDR3 region has 19 residues. Germline CDR1 and CDR2: SEHNR and FQNEAQ (reference sequence). The CDR3 loop is CASSLAEIRTSGKAETQYF. CDR3 nucleotides: TGTGCCAGCAGCTTAGCCGAAATTAGGACTAGCGGGAAGGCAGAGACCCAGTACTTC.

This chain links TRBV20-1 with TRBJ2-7; 14 nucleotides agree with TRBD2. Trimming removed 3 bases from V and 4 bases from J; junction bases left unmatched: 8. The CDR3 length is 16 residues. Germline V lookup: CDR1 DFQATT, CDR2 SNEGSKA (reference sequence). CDR3 protein: CSASLSGTSGRYEQYF. In nucleotides, the CDR3 is TGCAGTGCTAGTCTGTCCGGGACTAGCGGGAGATACGAGCAGTACTTC.

V is TRBV29-1 and J is TRBJ1-1; D is possibly TRBD1 (6 bases). The CDR3 loop spans 13 amino acids. In germline, CDR1 is SQVTM, CDR2 ANQGSEA. V lost 6 bases and J lost 3, with 14 bases in between. DNA for the CDR3: TGCAGCGTCGTCGGGACATTTGACACTGAAGCTTTCTTT. Its translation is CSVVGTFDTEAFF.

This clone was seen only once. J is TRBJ2-1 and V is TRBV5-1; D not certain. The CDR3 consists of 15 residues. Germline V CDR1 and CDR2: SGHRS, YFSETQ. V was trimmed by 2 bases and J by 7 bases, leaving 16 bases between them. CDR3 in amino acids: CASSFALGHGNEQFF. In DNA form, the CDR3 reads TGCGCCAGCAGCTTCGCGTTAGGGCATGGAAATGAGCAGTTCTTC. Combining the CDR3 with reference TRBV5-1 and TRBJ2-1 gives the whole variable domain KAGVTQTPRYLIKTRGQQVTLSCSPISGHRSVSWYQQTPGQGLQFLFEYFSETQRNKGNFPGRFSGRQFSNSRSEMNVSTLELGDSALYLCASSFALGHGNEQFFGPGTRLTVL.

This clone showed up just a few times. The V gene is TRBV5-1, the J gene TRBJ2-7, with D hard to call. Trimming pared 4 bases from V and 7 bases from J, leaving 18 bases between. The germline CDR1 and CDR2 sequences are SGHRS and YFSETQ. The CDR3 contains 14 residues. The CDR3 DNA follows: TGCGCCAGCAGCACCCGAGCTGAGCGAACTGAGCAGTACTTC. Protein product: CASSTRAERTEQYF. The full variable domain, with the rest looked up from reference TRBV5-1 and TRBJ2-7, is KAGVTQTPRYLIKTRGQQVTLSCSPISGHRSVSWYQQTPGQGLQFLFEYFSETQRNKGNFPGRFSGRQFSNSRSEMNVSTLELGDSALYLCASSTRAERTEQYFGPGTRLTVT.

V gene TRBV6-5 combines with J gene TRBJ2-7, with TRBD1 identical over 8 bases. V dropped 7 bases and J dropped 5; count of bases not matched to a gene: 10. There are 14 residues in the CDR3. CDR1 is MNHEY, CDR2 SVGAGI, per germline. In nucleotides, the CDR3 is TGTGCCAGCAACGTTAGACAGGGGCCTCACGAGCAGTACTTC. Its translation: CASNVRQGPHEQYF.

The chain couples TRBV3-1 (or the pseudogene TRBV3-2) to TRBJ2-3; D uncertain. The germline CDR1 and CDR2 sequences are LGHDT and YNNKEL (reference sequence). This CDR3 is built from 14 residues. The V gene lost 0 bases and the J gene lost 8 bases, with 12 bases spanning the gap. The CDR3 reads CASSQDQCPVTQYF. The CDR3 nucleotides read TGTGCCAGCAGCCAAGATCAGTGCCCCGTTACGCAGTATTTT.

This chain links TRBV5-5 with TRBJ2-2; D tentatively fits TRBD1 or TRBD2 (6 bases each). Trimming took off 3 bases at V and 4 bases at J, with 16 bases between the two ends. Germline V gene sequence: CDR1 SGHKS, CDR2 YYEKEE (reference sequence). This CDR3 is built from 16 residues. CDR3 in amino acids: CASSSGGVLSTGELFF. The CDR3 DNA is TGTGCCAGCAGCTCCGGGGGCGTCCTATCCACCGGGGAGCTGTTTTTT.

There are a few counts of this clone. The genes are TRBV14 and TRBJ2-5; 9 nucleotides align to TRBD2. Germline V lookup: CDR1 SGHDN, CDR2 FVKESK. V gave up 0 bases and J gave up 6 bases; unmatched junction bases: 8. The CDR3 covers 16 residues. The CDR3 nucleotides read TGTGCCAGCAGCCAAGATATCGCTAGCGGGATGAAGACCCAGTACTTC. It translates to CASSQDIASGMKTQYF.

The V call is TRBV11-2, the J call TRBJ2-7; 10 bases are shared with TRBD2. Trimming removed 3 bases from V and 2 bases from J; junction bases left unmatched: 1. Germline-derived CDR1 and CDR2 are SGHAT and FQNNGV. The CDR3 loop spans 14 amino acids. The CDR3 is CASSLGTSAYEQYF. CDR3 DNA: TGTGCCAGCAGCTTGGGGACTAGCGCCTACGAGCAGTACTTC. The variable domain in full, completed from reference TRBV11-2 and TRBJ2-7, reads EAGVAQSPRYKIIEKRQSVAFWCNPISGHATLYWYQQILGQGPKLLIQFQNNGVVDDSQLPKDRFSAERLKGVDSTLKIQPAKLEDSAVYLCASSLGTSAYEQYFGPGTRLTVT.

The chain combines TRBV18 with TRBJ1-2; weak D call: TRBD1 (5 bases). V shed 8 bases and J shed 3 bases, with 22 bases lying between them. CDR3 length: 16 amino acids. Germline assignment: CDR1 KGHSH and CDR2 LQKENI. For the CDR3, the DNA is TGTGCCAGCGGACAAAAGCGGGAGGGAATTGACTATGGCTACACCTTC. Translation gives CASGQKREGIDYGYTF. Complete variable domain (other parts from reference TRBV18 and TRBJ1-2): NAGVMQNPRHLVRRRGQEARLRCSPMKGHSHVYWYRQLPEEGLKFMVYLQKENIIDESGMPKERFSAEFPKEGPSILRIQQVVRGDSAAYFCASGQKREGIDYGYTFGSGTRLTVV.

The V and J genes are TRBV9 and TRBJ1-5; the match to TRBD1 covers 8 bases. The CDR3 extends over 13 amino acids. Trimming took 3 bases from V and 6 from J; bases not matched to a gene: 2. Germline V gene lookup returns CDR1 SGDLS and CDR2 YYNGEE. The CDR3 DNA reads as TGTGCCAGCAGCGCGACAGGGGTTCAGCCCCAGCATTTT. Encoded protein: CASSATGVQPQHF.

The chain employs TRBV12-3 or TRBV12-4 and TRBJ1-5, with D uncertain. Trimming shortened V by 6 bases and J by 1 base, and 7 bases separated the two germline ends. The CDR3 has 13 residues. CDR3 in DNA: TGTGCCAGCAGGCCGGACAGCAATCAGCCCCAGCATTTT. Translated: CASRPDSNQPQHF.

The genes are TRBV20-1 and TRBJ1-1; D unclear. The CDR3 covers 11 residues. Germline V gene data show CDR1 as DFQATT and CDR2 as SNEGSKA (reference sequence). CDR3 amino acids: CSCTPGTEAFF. The CDR3 DNA is TGCAGCTGTACCCCCGGGACTGAAGCTTTCTTT.

The CDR3 reads CATSRDRSGKQYF. The CDR3 DNA follows: TGTGCCACCAGCAGAGATAGGTCAGGGAAGCAGTACTTC. The chain joins TRBV15 to TRBJ2-7, with D maybe TRBD1 (5 bases). The CDR3 spans 13 residues. Trimming removed 0 bases at V and 8 bases at J, with 11 bases between. Germline V gene lookup returns CDR1 LNHNV and CDR2 YYDKDF (reference sequence).

The genes are TRBV6-1 and TRBJ2-3, with D maybe TRBD1 (6 bases). Trimming took off 3 bases at V and 1 base at J, with 17 bases between the two ends. CDR1 and CDR2 from the germline V gene are MNHNS and SASEGT. This CDR3 spans 17 amino acids. CDR3 protein: CASSDLGQGLGTDTQYF. The CDR3 DNA follows: TGTGCCAGCAGTGATTTGGGGCAGGGGTTGGGCACAGATACGCAGTATTTT.

The chain links TRBV3-1 (or the pseudogene TRBV3-2) to TRBJ1-3; D is ambiguous. CDR1 LGHDT and CDR2 YNNKEL come from the germline V gene (reference sequence). V lost 0 bases and J 2 bases, leaving 11 bases between the germline ends. This CDR3 is built from 16 residues. The CDR3 DNA follows: TGTGCCAGCAGCCAAGATCAGGTTTATCCTGGAAACACCATATATTTT. Translated, it gives CASSQDQVYPGNTIYF.

This clone was counted between two and nine times. The chain carries TRBV4-3 and TRBJ1-5; 9 bases match TRBD1. This CDR3 region has 15 residues. Looked up from germline, CDR1 is LGHNA and CDR2 is YSLEER. Trimming took 4 bases from V and 2 from J; bases not matched to a gene: 3. CDR3 sequence (DNA): TGCGCCAGCAGCCCGTGGACAGGGGGCAATCAGCCCCAGCATTTT. It translates to CASSPWTGGNQPQHF.

The chain links TRBV29-1 to TRBJ2-1; D remains ambiguous. Germline V CDR1 and CDR2: SQVTM, ANQGSEA. V lost 4 bases and J 13 bases, leaving 17 bases between the germline ends. The CDR3 is 12 residues long. The DNA for the CDR3 is TGCAGCGTTGGAGGCTATTCCGAACCCCAGTTCTTC. It encodes CSVGGYSEPQFF.

Here the CDR3 reads CASSLAEDQETQYF. DNA for the CDR3: TGTGCCAGCAGCTTGGCCGAGGATCAGGAGACCCAGTACTTC. The chain links TRBV5-4 to TRBJ2-5; D is unclear. The CDR3 has 14 residues. The V end lost 0 bases, the J end lost 5 bases, and 11 bases lay between the germline ends. Germline assignment: CDR1 SGHNT and CDR2 YYREEE (reference sequence). Variable domain in full (rest from reference TRBV5-4 and TRBJ2-5): ETGVTQSPTHLIKTRGQQVTLRCSSQSGHNTVSWYQQALGQGPQFIFQYYREEENGRGNFPPRFSGLQFPNYSSELNVNALELDDSALYLCASSLAEDQETQYFGPGTRLLVL.